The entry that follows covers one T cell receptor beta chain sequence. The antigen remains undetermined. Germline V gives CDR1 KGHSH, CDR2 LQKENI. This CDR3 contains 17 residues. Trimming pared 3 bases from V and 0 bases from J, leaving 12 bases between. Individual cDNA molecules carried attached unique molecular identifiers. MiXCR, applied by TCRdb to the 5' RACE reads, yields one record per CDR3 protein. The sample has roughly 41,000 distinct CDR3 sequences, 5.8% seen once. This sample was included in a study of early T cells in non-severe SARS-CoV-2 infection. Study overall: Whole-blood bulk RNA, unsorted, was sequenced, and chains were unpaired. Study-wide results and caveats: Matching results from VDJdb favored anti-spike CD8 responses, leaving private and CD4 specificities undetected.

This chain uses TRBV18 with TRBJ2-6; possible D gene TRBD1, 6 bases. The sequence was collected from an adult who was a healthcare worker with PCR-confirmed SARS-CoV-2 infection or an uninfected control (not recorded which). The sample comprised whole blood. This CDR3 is CASSPQGLSSGANVLTF. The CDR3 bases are TGTGCCAGCTCACCCCAGGGGCTAAGCTCTGGGGCCAACGTCCTGACTTTC.